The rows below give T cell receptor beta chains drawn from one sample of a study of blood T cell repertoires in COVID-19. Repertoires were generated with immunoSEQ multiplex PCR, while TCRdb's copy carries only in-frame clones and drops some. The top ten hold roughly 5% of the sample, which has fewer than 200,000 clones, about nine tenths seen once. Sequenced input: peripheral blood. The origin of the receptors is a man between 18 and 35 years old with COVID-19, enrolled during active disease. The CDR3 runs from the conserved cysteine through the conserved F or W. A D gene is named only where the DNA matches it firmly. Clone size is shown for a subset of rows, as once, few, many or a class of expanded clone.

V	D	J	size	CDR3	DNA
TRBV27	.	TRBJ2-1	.	CASSTSNRDKIYNEQFF	TGTGCCAGCAGTACATCGAATCGGGACAAGATCTACAATGAGCAGTTCTTC
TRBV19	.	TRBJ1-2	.	CASMKSGAESYGYTF	TGTGCCAGTATGAAATCGGGAGCGGAATCCTATGGCTACACCTTC
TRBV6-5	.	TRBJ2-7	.	CASSYGQGNEQYF	TGTGCCAGCAGTTACGGGCAGGGGAACGAGCAGTACTTC
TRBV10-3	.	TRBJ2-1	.	CAISTIAIKIDNEQFF	TGTGCCATCAGCACTATAGCGATAAAGATAGACAATGAGCAGTTCTTC
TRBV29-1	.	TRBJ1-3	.	CSVEDSQTGNTIYF	TGCAGCGTTGAAGATTCTCAGACTGGAAACACCATATATTTT
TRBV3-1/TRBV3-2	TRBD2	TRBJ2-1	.	CASSPGTSGYNEQFF	TGTGCCAGCAGCCCCGGGACTAGCGGCTACAATGAGCAGTTCTTC
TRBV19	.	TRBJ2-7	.	CASSVGLGEQYF	TGTGCCAGTAGTGTTGGACTGGGGGAGCAGTACTTC
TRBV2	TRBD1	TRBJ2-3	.	CASGSDRVTDTQYF	TGTGCCAGCGGTTCAGACAGGGTCACAGATACGCAGTATTTT
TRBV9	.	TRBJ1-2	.	CASSVASQIPYGYTF	TGTGCCAGCAGCGTAGCGTCACAGATACCCTATGGCTACACCTTC
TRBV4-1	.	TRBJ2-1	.	CASSLRGQEGLYYNEQFF	TGCGCCAGCAGCCTCCGAGGACAGGAAGGACTATACTACAATGAGCAGTTCTTC
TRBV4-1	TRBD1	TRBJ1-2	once	CASSQPGQGYNYGYTF	TGCGCCAGCAGCCAGCCGGGACAGGGATATAACTATGGCTACACCTTC
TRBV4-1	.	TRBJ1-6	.	CASSQGMASPLHF	TGCGCCAGCAGCCAAGGAATGGCTTCACCCCTCCACTTT
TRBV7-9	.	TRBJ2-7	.	CASSFSPPSDEQYF	TGTGCCAGCAGCTTTAGCCCCCCATCGGACGAGCAGTACTTC
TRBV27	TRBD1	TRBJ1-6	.	CASSWRGLNSPLHF	TGTGCCAGCAGTTGGAGGGGGCTGAATTCACCCCTCCACTTT
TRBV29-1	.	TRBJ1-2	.	CSVGQGLYGYTF	TGCAGCGTTGGGCAGGGTCTCTATGGCTACACCTTC
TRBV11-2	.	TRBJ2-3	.	CASSSLRGKPTDTQYF	TGTGCCAGCAGCTCCCTTCGGGGAAAACCCACAGATACGCAGTATTTT
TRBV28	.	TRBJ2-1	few	CASSSLPGGSSYNEQFF	TGTGCCAGCAGTTCACTCCCAGGAGGAAGCTCCTACAATGAGCAGTTCTTC
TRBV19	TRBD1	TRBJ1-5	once	CASSFPGQGWNQPQHF	TGTGCCAGTAGTTTCCCCGGACAGGGGTGGAATCAGCCCCAGCATTTT
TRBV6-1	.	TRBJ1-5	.	CASSEEAGSNQPQHF	TGTGCCAGCAGTGAAGAAGCAGGCAGCAATCAGCCCCAGCATTTT
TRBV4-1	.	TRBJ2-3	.	CASSHQGRRTDTQYF	TGCGCCAGCAGCCACCAGGGTAGACGCACAGATACGCAGTATTTT
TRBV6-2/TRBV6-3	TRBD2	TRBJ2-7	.	CASSLAGGTYEQYF	TGTGCCAGCAGCTTAGCGGGAGGAACCTACGAGCAGTACTTC
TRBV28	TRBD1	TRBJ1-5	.	CASSLPRGSQPQHF	TGTGCCAGCAGTTTACCCAGGGGGTCTCAGCCCCAGCATTTT
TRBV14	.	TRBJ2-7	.	CASSQETGVAYEQYF	TGTGCCAGCAGCCAAGAGACGGGAGTTGCCTACGAGCAGTACTTC
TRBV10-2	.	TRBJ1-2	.	CASSESTPFYGYTF	TGCGCCAGCAGTGAGTCCACACCGTTCTATGGCTACACCTTC
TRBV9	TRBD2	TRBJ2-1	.	CASSAGLAGYWYNEQFF	TGTGCCAGCAGCGCGGGACTAGCGGGATACTGGTACAATGAGCAGTTCTTC
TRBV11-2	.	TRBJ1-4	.	CASSLRGTNEKLFF	TGTGCCAGCAGCTTAAGGGGCACTAATGAAAAACTGTTTTTT
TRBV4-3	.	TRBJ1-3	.	CASSQAMYSGNTIYF	TGCGCCAGCAGCCAGGCCATGTACTCTGGAAACACCATATATTTT
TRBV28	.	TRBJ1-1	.	CASSLDLRRGTEAFF	TGTGCCAGCAGTTTGGATTTGAGAAGGGGGACTGAAGCTTTCTTT
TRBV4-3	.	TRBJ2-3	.	CASSVTDTDTQYF	TGCGCCAGCAGCGTAACTGACACAGATACGCAGTATTTT
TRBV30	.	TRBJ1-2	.	CAWSVGGAGGGYTF	TGTGCCTGGAGCGTGGGGGGGGCCGGAGGAGGCTACACCTTC
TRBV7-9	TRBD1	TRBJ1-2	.	CASSPRDRGSYGYTF	TGTGCCAGCAGCCCCCGGGACAGGGGGAGTTATGGCTACACCTTC
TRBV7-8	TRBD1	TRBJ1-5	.	CASSHWDRGFGQPQHF	TGTGCCAGCAGCCATTGGGACAGGGGTTTTGGTCAGCCCCAGCATTTT
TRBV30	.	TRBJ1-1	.	CAGAGIGIRDTEAFF	TGTGCCGGCGCAGGGATCGGCATCAGGGATACTGAAGCTTTCTTT
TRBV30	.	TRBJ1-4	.	CAWMDGVNEKLLF	TGTGCCTGGATGGACGGGGTTAATGAAAAACTGCTTTTT
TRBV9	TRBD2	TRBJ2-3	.	CASSVSGSFIGDTQYF	TGTGCCAGCAGCGTTAGCGGGAGCTTTATCGGAGATACGCAGTATTTT
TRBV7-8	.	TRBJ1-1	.	CASSLYPGVNTEAFF	TGTGCCAGCAGCTTATACCCGGGGGTGAACACTGAAGCTTTCTTT
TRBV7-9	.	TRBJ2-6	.	CASSLGPYSSGANVLTF	TGTGCCAGCAGCCTGGGCCCTTACAGCTCTGGGGCCAACGTCCTGACTTTC
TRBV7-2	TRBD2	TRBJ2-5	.	CASSPLAGVRETQYF	TGTGCCAGCAGCCCCCTAGCGGGAGTTCGGGAGACCCAGTACTTC
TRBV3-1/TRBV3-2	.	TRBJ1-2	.	CASSQDLRGGGYTF	TGTGCCAGCAGCCAAGATCTTAGGGGTGGTGGCTACACCTTC
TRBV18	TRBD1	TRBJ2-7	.	CASSQTQQGATYEQYF	TGTGCCAGCTCACAAACTCAACAGGGGGCTACCTACGAGCAGTACTTC
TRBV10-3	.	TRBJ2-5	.	CAISEGPGEGEETQYF	TGTGCCATCAGTGAGGGCCCCGGGGAGGGGGAAGAGACCCAGTACTTC
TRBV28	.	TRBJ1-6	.	CASGRGARNSPLHF	TGTGCCAGCGGGAGGGGCGCCCGAAATTCACCCCTCCACTTT
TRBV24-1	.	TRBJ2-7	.	CATSEGGAYEQYF	TGTGCCACCAGTGAAGGGGGGGCCTACGAGCAGTACTTC
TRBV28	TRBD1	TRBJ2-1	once	CASIQGLDSYNEQFF	TGTGCCAGCATACAGGGGCTTGACTCCTACAATGAGCAGTTCTTC
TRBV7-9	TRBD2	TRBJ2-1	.	CARLLGLAGEDEQFF	TGTGCCCGCCTACTGGGACTAGCGGGAGAGGATGAGCAGTTCTTC
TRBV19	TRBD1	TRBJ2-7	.	CASSPGQGASHEQYF	TGTGCCAGTAGTCCCGGACAGGGGGCATCTCACGAGCAGTACTTC
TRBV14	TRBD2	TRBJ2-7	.	CASRPSGGSYEQYF	TGTGCCAGCAGGCCTAGCGGGGGGTCCTACGAGCAGTACTTC
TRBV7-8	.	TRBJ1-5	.	CASSLLSQPQHF	TGTGCCAGCAGCCTCCTCAGTCAGCCCCAGCATTTT
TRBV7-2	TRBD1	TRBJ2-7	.	CASSPWTGSYEQYF	TGTGCCAGCAGCCCTTGGACAGGTTCCTACGAGCAGTACTTC
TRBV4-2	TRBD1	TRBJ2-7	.	CASSPLLSGTGWYEQYF	TGTGCCAGCAGCCCACTCCTGTCCGGGACAGGGTGGTACGAGCAGTACTTC